This T cell receptor (beta chain) is from a study of blood T cell repertoires in COVID-19. About the research overall: Acute and convalescent COVID-19 specimens originated in the United States, Italy and Spain. From T cells, B-cell-depleted T cells, or PBMCs came the material, which was cDNA or gDNA.

Germline V gene lookup returns CDR1 SGHRS and CDR2 YFSETQ. Losses at the gene ends were 10 bases for V and 7 bases for J; bases not matched to a gene: 22. This CDR3 is 16 amino acids long. In the source study's methods: How many nucleated cells were present was estimated from reference gene primer amplification. Measured with immunoSEQ multiplex PCR; TCRdb has only the in-frame clones, and not every one. That table furnishes V, J and clone size, whereas the DNA furnished D and trimming. Among under 130,000 clones listed, about three quarters were seen once. In regard to this clone: A single base separates this from a much larger clone, so it may be a read error.

The sequence came from a woman in her 70s with acute or convalescent COVID-19. The sample consisted of peripheral blood. This chain connects TRBV5-1 to TRBJ2-7, with 8 bases that match TRBD2. The CDR3 here is CARLRLGGGRGGEQYF. The CDR3 nucleotides read TGCGCCCGCTTGCGCCTTGGGGGGGGCCGGGGGGGGGAGCAGTACTTC.